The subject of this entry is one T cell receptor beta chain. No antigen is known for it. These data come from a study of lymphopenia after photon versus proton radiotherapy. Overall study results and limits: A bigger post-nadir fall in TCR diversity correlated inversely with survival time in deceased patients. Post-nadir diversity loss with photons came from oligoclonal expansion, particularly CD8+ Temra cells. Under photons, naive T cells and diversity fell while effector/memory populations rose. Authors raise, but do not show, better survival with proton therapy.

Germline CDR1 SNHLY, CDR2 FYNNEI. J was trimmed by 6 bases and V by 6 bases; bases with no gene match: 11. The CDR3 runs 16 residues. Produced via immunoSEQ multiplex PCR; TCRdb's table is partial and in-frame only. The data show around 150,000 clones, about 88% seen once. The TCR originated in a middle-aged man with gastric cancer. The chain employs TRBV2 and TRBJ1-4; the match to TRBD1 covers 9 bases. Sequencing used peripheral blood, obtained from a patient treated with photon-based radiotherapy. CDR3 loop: CASRSPDRGVYEKLFF. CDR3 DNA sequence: TGTGCCAGCAGATCCCCGGACAGGGGAGTTTATGAAAAACTGTTTTTT.